This T cell receptor (beta chain) derives from a study of CD4 T cells in relation to SARS-CoV-2 and coronaviruses. The germline CDR1 and CDR2 sequences are LNHDA and SQIVND (reference sequence). This CDR3 has 15 residues. V dropped 3 bases and J dropped 2; count of bases not matched to a gene: 4. As concerns this clone: As yet, its antigen is unknown.

The assay was immunoSEQ multiplex PCR, and TCRdb's table has in-frame clones only and misses some. The sample contains about 41,000 clones, approximately 80% of which appear only once. The clonotype comes from an adult with COVID-19. The sequencing input was naive CD4+ T cells from PBMCs, cultured in vitro. Documented subset: naive CD4+ T cells isolated by negative enrichment. The chain employs TRBV19 and TRBJ2-5; 9 bases align to TRBD1. The CDR3, as DNA: TGTGCCAGTAGTATGCCGGGACAGGGACAAGAGACCCAGTACTTC. The encoded protein is CASSMPGQGQETQYF.